This T cell receptor beta chain stems from a study of blood T cell repertoires in COVID-19. Across the whole study: T cells, B-cell-depleted T cells, or PBMCs provided the cDNA or gDNA that served as material.

This clone was detected only once. CDR3 length: 13 amino acids. J gave up 6 bases and V 5 bases, and 7 bases lay outside the gene matches. Sequenced by immunoSEQ multiplex PCR; TCRdb stores in-frame clones only, minus some. The sample holds about 120,000 clones, around 90% seen once. Source material: peripheral blood. The J gene is TRBJ2-7, the V gene TRBV12-3 or TRBV12-4; the match to TRBD2 covers 7 bases. The sequence was collected from a human donor in a cohort sampled during active COVID-19. CDR3 coding DNA: TGTGCCAGCAGTGTGACTAGCTCCCGCGAGCAGTACTTC. Its translation is CASSVTSSREQYF.